The following is a T cell receptor beta chain sequence with its context. What it binds is unknown. Per the study methods: Without quality scores, immunoSEQ junctional reads could not be filtered like full-length reads. Profiled with immunoSEQ multiplex PCR; TCRdb holds only in-frame clones, not every one. V, J and clone size were drawn from that table, and D and trimming were deduced from the DNA. This sample carries about 1 million clones, approximately 68% of them seen once, and the ten largest clones take around 1.4%. The data were obtained in a study of shared clonotypes between healthy human individuals. Study-wide context: Per-donor plates numbered three CD4 naive, three CD4 memory, two CD8 naive and one CD8 memory.

CDR1 and CDR2 from the germline V gene are MNHEY and SMNVEV (reference sequence). The CDR3 loop spans 13 amino acids. Trimming removed 6 bases from V and 4 bases from J; junction bases left unmatched: 3. Findings of the study overall: Clonotypes shared by all four donors outscored non-shared clonotypes in generation probability.

Nashville, Tennessee was home to all donors, who were Caucasian adults. The rearrangement joins TRBV27 to TRBJ1-5; 7 nucleotides align to TRBD1. Sequencing was done on a sample of memory CD4+ T cells sorted from blood. This sample's subset: CD45RA-negative fraction. This clonotype originated in a man in his late teens or twenties in good health. CDR3 DNA sequence: TGTGCCAGCAGCCTGGACAGGAATCAGCCCCAGCATTTT. Translated: CASSLDRNQPQHF.